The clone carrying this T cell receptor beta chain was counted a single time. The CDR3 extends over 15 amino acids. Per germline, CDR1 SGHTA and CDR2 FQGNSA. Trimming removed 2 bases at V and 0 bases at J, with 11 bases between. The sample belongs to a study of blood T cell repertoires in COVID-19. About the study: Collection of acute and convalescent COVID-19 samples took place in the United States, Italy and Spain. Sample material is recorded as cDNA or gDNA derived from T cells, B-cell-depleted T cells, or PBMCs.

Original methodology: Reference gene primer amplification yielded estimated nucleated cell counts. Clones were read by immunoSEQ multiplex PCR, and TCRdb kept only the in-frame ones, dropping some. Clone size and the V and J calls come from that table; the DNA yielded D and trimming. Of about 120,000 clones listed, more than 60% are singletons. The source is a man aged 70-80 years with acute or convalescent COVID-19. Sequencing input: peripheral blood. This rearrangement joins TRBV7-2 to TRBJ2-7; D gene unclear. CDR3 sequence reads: CASSLLGTSSYEQYF. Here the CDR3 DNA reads TGTGCCAGCAGCTTACTCGGTACGAGCTCCTACGAGCAGTACTTC.